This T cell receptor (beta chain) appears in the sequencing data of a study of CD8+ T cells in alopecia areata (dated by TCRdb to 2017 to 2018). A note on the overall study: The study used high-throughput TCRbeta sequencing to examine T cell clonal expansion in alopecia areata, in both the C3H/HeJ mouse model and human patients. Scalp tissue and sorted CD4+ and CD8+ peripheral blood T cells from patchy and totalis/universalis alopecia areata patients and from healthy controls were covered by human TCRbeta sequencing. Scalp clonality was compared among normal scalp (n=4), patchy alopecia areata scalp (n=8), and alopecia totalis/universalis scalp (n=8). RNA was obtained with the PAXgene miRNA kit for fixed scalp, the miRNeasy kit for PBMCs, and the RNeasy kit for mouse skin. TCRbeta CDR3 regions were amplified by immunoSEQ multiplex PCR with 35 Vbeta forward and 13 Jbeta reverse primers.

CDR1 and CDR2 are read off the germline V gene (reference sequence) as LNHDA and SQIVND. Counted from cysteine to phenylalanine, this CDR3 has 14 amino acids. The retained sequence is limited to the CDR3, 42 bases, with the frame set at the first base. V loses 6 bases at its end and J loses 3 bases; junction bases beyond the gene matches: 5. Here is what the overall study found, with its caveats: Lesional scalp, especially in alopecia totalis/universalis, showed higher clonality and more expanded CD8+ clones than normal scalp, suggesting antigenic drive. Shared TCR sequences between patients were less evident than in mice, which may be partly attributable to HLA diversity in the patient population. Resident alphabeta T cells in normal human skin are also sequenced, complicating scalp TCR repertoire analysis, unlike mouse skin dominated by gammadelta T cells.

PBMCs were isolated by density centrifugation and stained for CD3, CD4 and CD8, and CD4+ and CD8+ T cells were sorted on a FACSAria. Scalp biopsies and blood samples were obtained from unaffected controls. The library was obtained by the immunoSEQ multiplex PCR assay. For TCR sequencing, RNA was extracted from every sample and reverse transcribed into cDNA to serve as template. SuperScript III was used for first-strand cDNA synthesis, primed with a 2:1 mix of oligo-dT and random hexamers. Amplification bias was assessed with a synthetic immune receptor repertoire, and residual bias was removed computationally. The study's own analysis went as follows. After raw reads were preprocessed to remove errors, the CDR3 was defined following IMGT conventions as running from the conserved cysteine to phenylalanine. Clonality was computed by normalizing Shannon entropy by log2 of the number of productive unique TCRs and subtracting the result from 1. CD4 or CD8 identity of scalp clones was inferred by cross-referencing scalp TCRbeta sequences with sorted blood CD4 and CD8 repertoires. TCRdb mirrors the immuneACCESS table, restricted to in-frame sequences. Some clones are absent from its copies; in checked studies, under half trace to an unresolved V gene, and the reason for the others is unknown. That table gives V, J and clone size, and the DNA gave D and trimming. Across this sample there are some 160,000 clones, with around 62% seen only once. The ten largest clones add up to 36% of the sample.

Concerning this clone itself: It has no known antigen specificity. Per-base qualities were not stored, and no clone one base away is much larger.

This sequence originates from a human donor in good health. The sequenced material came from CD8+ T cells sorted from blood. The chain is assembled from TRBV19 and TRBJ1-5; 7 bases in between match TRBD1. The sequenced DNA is TGTGCCAGTAGACCGACAGGGAACAATCAGCCCCAGCATTTT. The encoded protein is CASRPTGNNQPQHF.